This T cell receptor beta chain is drawn from a study of cytomegalovirus exposure and HLA in healthy donors. The data were produced by immunoSEQ multiplex PCR, yet TCRdb's version contains in-frame clones alone and is incomplete. This table has some 130,000 clones, roughly 90% appearing once. Germline-derived CDR1 and CDR2 are PRHDT and FYEKMQ (reference sequence). Trimming removed 5 bases at V and 5 bases at J, with 15 bases between. The CDR3 length is 14 residues. The chain has TRBV13 and TRBJ1-1; tentatively, D is TRBD1 (5 bases). The sequenced sample consisted of PBMCs. The sequence came from a woman between 18 and 29 years old in good health and CMV-seropositive. This CDR3 is CASSPRDGGTEAFF. The CDR3 DNA sequence: TGTGCCAGCAGCCCGAGGGATGGGGGGACTGAAGCTTTCTTT.